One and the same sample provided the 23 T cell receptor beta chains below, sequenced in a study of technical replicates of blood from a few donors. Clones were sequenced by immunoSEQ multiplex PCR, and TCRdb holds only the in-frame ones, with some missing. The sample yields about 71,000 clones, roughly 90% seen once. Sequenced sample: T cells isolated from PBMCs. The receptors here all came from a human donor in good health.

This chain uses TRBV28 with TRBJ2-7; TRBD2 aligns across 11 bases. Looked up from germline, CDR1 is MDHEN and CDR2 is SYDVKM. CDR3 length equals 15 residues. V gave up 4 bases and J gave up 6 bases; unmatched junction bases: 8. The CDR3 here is CASSSRLAGSREQYF. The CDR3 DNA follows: TGTGCCAGCAGTTCACGACTAGCGGGAAGTCGCGAGCAGTACTTC.

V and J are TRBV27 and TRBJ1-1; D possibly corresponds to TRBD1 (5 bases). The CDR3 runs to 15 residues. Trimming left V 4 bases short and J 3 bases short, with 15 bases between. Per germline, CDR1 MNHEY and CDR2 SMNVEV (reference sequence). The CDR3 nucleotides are TGTGCCAGCAGTTCGATCGGGACTTGGGACACTGAAGCTTTCTTT. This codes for CASSSIGTWDTEAFF.

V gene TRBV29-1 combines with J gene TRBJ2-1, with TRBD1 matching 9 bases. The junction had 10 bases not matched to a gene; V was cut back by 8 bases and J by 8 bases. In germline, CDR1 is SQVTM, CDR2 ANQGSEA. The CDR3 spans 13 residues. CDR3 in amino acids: CSLPLQGADEQFF. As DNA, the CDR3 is TGCAGCCTACCCCTACAGGGGGCAGATGAGCAGTTCTTC.

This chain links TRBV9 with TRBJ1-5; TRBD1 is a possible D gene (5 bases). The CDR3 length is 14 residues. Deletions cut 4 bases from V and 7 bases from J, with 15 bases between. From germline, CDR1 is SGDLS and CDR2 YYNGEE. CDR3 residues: CASSYGDFGQPQHF. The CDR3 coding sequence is TGTGCCAGCAGCTATGGGGACTTCGGGCAGCCCCAGCATTTT.

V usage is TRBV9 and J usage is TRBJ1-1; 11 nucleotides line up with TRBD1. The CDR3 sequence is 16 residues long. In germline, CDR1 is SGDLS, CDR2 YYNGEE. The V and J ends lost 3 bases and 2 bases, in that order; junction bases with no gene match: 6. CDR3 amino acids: CASSGGTGGPNTEAFF. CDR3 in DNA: TGTGCCAGCAGCGGAGGGACAGGGGGACCCAACACTGAAGCTTTCTTT.

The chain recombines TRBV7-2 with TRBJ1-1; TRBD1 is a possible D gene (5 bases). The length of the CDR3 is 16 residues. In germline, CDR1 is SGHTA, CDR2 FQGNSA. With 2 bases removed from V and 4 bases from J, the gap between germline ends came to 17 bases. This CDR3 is CASSLFVAREGTEAFF. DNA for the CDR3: TGTGCCAGCAGCTTATTTGTCGCCAGGGAGGGCACTGAAGCTTTCTTT.

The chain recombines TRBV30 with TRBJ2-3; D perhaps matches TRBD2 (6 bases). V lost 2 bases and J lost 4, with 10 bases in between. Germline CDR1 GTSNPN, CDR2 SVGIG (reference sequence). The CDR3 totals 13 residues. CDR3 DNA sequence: TGTGCCTGGAGTCAGAGCGGGCCAGATACGCAGTATTTT. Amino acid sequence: CAWSQSGPDTQYF.

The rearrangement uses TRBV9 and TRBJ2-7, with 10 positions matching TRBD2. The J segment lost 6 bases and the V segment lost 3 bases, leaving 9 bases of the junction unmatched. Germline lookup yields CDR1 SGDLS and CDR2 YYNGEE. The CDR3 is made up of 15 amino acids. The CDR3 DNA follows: TGTGCCAGCAGCGCGACCCTAGCGGGAGCAAGCGAGCAGTACTTC. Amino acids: CASSATLAGASEQYF.

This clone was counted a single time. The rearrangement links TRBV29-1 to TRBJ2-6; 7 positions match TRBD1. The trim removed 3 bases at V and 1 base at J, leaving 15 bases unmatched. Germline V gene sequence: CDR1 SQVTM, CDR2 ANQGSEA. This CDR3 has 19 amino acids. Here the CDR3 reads CSVELRGQRSSSGANVLTF. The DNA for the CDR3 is TGCAGCGTTGAGCTACGGGGACAGAGATCAAGTTCTGGGGCCAACGTCCTGACTTTC.

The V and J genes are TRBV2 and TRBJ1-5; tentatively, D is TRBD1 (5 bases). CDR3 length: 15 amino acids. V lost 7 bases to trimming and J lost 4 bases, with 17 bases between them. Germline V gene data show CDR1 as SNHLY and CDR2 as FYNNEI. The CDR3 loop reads CASTDTGSPNQPQHF. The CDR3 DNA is TGTGCCAGCACCGACACAGGCTCCCCTAATCAGCCCCAGCATTTT.

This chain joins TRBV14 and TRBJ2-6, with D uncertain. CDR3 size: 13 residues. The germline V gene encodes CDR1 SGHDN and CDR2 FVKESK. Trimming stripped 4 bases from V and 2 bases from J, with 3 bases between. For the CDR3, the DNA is TGTGCCAGCAGCCCAACTGGGGCCAACGTCCTGACTTTC. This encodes CASSPTGANVLTF.

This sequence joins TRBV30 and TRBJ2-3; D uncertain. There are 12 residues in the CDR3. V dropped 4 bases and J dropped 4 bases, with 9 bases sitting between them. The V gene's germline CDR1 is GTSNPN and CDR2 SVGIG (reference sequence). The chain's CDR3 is CAWKSNSDTQYF. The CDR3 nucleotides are TGTGCCTGGAAATCAAATTCAGATACGCAGTATTTT.

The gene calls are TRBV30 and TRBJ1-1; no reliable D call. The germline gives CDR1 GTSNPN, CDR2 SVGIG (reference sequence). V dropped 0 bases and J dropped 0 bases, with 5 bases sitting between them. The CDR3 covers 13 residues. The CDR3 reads CAWSVHMNTEAFF. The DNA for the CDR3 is TGTGCCTGGAGTGTGCACATGAACACTGAAGCTTTCTTT.

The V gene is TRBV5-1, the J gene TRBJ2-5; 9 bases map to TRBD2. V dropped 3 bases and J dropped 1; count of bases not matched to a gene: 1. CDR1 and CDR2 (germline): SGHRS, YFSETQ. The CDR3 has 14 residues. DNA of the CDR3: TGCGCCAGCAGCTCTAGCGGGATCCAAGAGACCCAGTACTTC. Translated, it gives CASSSSGIQETQYF.

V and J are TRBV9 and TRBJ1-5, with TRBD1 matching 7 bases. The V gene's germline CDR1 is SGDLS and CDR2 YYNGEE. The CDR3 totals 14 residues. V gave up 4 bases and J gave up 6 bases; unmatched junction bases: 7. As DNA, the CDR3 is TGTGCCAGCAGCCCACAGGGGTTAAGTCAGCCCCAGCATTTT. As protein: CASSPQGLSQPQHF.

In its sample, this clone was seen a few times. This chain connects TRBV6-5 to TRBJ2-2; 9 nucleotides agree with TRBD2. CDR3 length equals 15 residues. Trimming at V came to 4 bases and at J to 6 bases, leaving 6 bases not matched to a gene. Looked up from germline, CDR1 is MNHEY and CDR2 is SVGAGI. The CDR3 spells CASSSRAGGAGELFF. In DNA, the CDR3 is TGTGCCAGCAGTTCCCGAGCGGGGGGCGCCGGGGAGCTGTTTTTT.

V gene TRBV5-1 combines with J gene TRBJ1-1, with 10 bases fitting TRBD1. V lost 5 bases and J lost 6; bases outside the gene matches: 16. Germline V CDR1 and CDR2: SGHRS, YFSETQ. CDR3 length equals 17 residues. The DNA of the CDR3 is TGCGCCAGCAGACCGGGGACAGGGGAAGGTTTTAACGCTGAAGCTTTCTTT. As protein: CASRPGTGEGFNAEAFF.

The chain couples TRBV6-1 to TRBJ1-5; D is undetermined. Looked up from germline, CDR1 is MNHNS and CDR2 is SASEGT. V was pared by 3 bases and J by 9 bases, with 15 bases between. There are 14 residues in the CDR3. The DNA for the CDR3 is TGTGCCAGCAGTGATCAGAGCGCCTTTTTGCCCCAGCATTTT. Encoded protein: CASSDQSAFLPQHF.

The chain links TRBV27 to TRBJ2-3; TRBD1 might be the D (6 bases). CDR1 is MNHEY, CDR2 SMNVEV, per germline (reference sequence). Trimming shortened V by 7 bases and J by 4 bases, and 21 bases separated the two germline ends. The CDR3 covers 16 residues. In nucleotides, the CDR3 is TGTGCCAGCACCCTTTTCCCGGGACACTCTTCAGATACGCAGTATTTT. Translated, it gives CASTLFPGHSSDTQYF.

The CDR3, as DNA: TGCGCCAGCAGCCCATTATCCGGGACTAGCAATGAGCAGTTCTTC. The encoded protein is CASSPLSGTSNEQFF. This chain connects TRBV4-3 to TRBJ2-1; TRBD2 matches at 8 bases. Trimming cost V 4 bases and J 6 bases; bases outside gene matches: 8. The CDR3 is made up of 15 amino acids. Germline CDR1 LGHNA, CDR2 YSLEER.

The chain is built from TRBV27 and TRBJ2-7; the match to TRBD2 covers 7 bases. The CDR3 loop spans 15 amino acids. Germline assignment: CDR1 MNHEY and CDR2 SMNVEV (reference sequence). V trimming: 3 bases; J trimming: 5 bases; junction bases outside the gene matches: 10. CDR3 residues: CASSLLAREPNEQYF. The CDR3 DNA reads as TGTGCCAGCAGTTTGTTGGCGCGGGAGCCCAACGAGCAGTACTTC.

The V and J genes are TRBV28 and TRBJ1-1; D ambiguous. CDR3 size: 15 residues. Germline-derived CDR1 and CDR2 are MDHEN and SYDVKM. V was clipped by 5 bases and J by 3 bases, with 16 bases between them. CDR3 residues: CASSLSTGSYTEAFF. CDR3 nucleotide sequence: TGTGCCAGCAGTCTTTCCACCGGGTCCTACACTGAAGCTTTCTTT.

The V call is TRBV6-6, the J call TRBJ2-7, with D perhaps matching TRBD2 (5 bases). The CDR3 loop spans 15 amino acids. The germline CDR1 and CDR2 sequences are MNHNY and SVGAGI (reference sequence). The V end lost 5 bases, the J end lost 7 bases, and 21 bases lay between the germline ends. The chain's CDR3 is CASSPNSVLGVEQYF. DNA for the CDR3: TGTGCCAGCAGTCCAAATAGCGTTCTGGGCGTAGAGCAGTACTTC.